This T cell receptor beta chain stems from a study of shared T cell receptors in the human thymus. Method: immunoSEQ multiplex PCR; TCRdb's copy keeps in-frame clones and lacks some. The sample includes about 730,000 clones, 80% to 90% of them seen just once. This CDR3 has 15 residues. In germline, CDR1 is SGHRS, CDR2 YFSETQ. Trimming left V 3 bases short and J 1 base short, with 13 bases between. These data are also associated with another study on human thymus T cells. That report notes: Corrective heart surgery yielded the resections from which the thymus tissue came.

The TCR originated in a girl under three years old with a congenital heart defect. Material: thymocytes. The V gene is TRBV5-1, the J gene TRBJ1-1, with D maybe TRBD1 (6 bases). In DNA form, the CDR3 reads TGCGCCAGCAGCTGGTACAGGGAGAAGAACACTGAAGCTTTCTTT. This translates into CASSWYREKNTEAFF.